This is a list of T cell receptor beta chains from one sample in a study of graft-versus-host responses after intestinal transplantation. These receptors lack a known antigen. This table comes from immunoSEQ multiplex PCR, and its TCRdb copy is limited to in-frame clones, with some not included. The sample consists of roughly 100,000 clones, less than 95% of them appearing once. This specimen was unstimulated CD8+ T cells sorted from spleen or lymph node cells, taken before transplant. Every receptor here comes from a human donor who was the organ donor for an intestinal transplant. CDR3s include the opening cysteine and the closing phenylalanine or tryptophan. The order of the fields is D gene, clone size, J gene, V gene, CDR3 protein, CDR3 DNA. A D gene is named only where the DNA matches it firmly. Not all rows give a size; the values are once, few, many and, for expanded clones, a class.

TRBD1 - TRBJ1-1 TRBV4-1 CASSHPDRGSSEAFF TGCGCCAGCAGCCACCCGGACAGGGGGTCGTCTGAAGCTTTCTTT
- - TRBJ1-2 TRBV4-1 CASSQELKGLGSNYGYTF TGCGCCAGCAGCCAAGAGTTGAAGGGGCTCGGATCTAACTATGGCTACACCTTC
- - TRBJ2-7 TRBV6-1 CASIRRAYEQYF TGTGCCAGCATCCGTCGTGCCTACGAGCAGTACTTC
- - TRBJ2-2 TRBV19 CASLQIAGISNGELFF TGTGCCAGCCTCCAGATAGCCGGGATCTCCAACGGGGAGCTGTTTTTT
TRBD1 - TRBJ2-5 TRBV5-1 CASSRGTGQETQYF TGCGCCAGCAGCCGCGGGACAGGCCAAGAGACCCAGTACTTC
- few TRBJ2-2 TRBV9 CASSVGGSNTGELFF TGTGCCAGCAGCGTAGGTGGGAGCAACACCGGGGAGCTGTTTTTT
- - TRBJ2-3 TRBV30 CAWSWLSSTDTQYF TGTGCCTGGAGTTGGCTCTCGAGCACAGATACGCAGTATTTT
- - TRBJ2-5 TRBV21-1 CASSKALWPGETQYF TGTGCCAGCAGCAAAGCGCTTTGGCCGGGGGAGACCCAGTACTTC
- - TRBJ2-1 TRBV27 CASSYAAEFNEQFF TGTGCCAGCAGTTACGCTGCGGAATTCAATGAGCAGTTCTTC
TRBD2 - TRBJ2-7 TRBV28 CASSGAGTSFRVYEQYF TGTGCCAGCAGTGGAGCCGGGACTAGCTTCAGGGTCTACGAGCAGTACTTC
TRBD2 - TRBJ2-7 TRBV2 CASRGTSGYSYEQYF TGTGCCAGCAGAGGGACTAGCGGTTACTCCTACGAGCAGTACTTC
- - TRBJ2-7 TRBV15 CATSPQGQGGEQYF TGTGCCACCAGCCCCCAGGGCCAGGGCGGCGAGCAGTACTTC
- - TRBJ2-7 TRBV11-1 CASSSWTDFYEQYF TGTGCCAGCAGCTCCTGGACAGATTTCTACGAGCAGTACTTC
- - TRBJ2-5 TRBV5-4 CASSLGGSLETQYF TGTGCCAGCAGCTTGGGTGGGAGCCTAGAGACCCAGTACTTC
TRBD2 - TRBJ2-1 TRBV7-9 CARHREGREGRFDEQFF TGTGCCAGACATAGGGAAGGGCGGGAGGGAAGATTCGATGAGCAGTTCTTC
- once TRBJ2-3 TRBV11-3 CASSLRLSWATDTQYF TGTGCCAGCAGCTTAAGACTAAGTTGGGCCACAGATACGCAGTATTTT
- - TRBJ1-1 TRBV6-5 CASSYFGDYTEAFF TGTGCCAGCAGTTACTTTGGCGACTACACTGAAGCTTTCTTT
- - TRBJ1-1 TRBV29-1 CSVCGESTEAFF TGCAGCGTTTGTGGGGAGAGCACTGAAGCTTTCTTT
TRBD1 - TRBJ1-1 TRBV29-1 CSVPGTGGTEAFF TGCAGCGTTCCTGGGACAGGGGGCACTGAAGCTTTCTTT
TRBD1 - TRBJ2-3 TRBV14 CASSHLQGTYPLSFTDTQYF TGTGCCAGCAGCCACTTACAGGGGACGTACCCACTTTCCTTCACAGATACGCAGTATTTT
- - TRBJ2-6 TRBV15 CATSRDHEGGLPGANVLTF TGTGCCACCAGCAGAGATCACGAGGGCGGCCTGCCTGGGGCCAACGTCCTGACTTTC
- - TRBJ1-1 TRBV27 CASRTLPLNTEAFF TGTGCCAGCCGAACTCTACCCTTGAACACTGAAGCTTTCTTT
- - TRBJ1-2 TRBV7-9 CASSSQANLNGYTF TGTGCCAGCAGCTCCCAGGCCAACCTTAACGGCTACACCTTC
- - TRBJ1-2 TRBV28 CASTDSYGYTF TGTGCCAGCACTGACAGCTATGGCTACACCTTC
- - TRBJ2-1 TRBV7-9 CASRSIIDEQFF TGTGCCAGCAGGTCTATCATCGATGAGCAGTTCTTC
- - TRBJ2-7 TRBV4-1 CASSQDGSLEQYF TGCGCCAGCAGCCAAGATGGTAGTCTCGAGCAGTACTTC
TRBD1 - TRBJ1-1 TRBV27 CASRRQGATEAFF TGTGCCAGCAGACGACAGGGGGCAACTGAAGCTTTCTTT